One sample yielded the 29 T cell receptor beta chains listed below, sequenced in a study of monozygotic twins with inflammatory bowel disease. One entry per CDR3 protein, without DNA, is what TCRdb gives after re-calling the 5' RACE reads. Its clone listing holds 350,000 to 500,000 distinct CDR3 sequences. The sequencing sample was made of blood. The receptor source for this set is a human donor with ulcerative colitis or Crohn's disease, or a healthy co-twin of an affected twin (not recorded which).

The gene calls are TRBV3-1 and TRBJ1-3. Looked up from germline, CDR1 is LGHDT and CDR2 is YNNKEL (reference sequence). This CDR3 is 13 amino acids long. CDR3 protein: CASTGNTGNTIYF.

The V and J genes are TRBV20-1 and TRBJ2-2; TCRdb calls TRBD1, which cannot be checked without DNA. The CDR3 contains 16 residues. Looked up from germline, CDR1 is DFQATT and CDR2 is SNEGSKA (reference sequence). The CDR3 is CSARQPGAAFTGELFF.

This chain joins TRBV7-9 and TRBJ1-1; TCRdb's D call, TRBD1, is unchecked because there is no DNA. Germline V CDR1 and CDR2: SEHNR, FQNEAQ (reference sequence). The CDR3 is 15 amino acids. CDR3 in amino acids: CASSRRGQGGTEAFF.

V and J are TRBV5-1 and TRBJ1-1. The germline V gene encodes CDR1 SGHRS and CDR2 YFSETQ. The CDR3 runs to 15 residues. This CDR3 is CASSSGPLPDTEAFF.

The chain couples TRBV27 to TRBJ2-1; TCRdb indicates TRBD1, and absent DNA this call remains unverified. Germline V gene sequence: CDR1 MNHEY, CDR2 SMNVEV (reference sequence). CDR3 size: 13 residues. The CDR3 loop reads CASEIQGGNEQFF.

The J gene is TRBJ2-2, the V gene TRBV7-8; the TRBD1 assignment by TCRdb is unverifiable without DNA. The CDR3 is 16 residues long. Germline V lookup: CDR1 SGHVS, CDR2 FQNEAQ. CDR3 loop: CASSPSRGGNTGELFF.

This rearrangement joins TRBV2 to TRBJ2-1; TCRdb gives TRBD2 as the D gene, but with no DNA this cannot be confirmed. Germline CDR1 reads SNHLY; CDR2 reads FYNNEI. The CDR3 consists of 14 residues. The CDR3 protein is CASSGRLAGGEQFF.

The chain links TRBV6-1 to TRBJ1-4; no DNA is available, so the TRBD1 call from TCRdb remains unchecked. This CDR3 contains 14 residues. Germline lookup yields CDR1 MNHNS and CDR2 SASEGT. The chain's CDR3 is CASRMDRGREKLFF.

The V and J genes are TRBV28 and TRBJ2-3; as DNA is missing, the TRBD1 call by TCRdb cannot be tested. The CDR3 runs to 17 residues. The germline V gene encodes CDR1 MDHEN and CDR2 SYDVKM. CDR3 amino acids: CASSSAPGSGGTDTQYF. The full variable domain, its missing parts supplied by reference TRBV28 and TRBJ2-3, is DVKVTQSSRYLVKRTGEKVFLECVQDMDHENMFWYRQDPGLGLRLIYFSYDVKMKEKGDIPEGYSVSREKKERFSLILESASTNQTSMYLCASSSAPGSGGTDTQYFGPGTRLTVL.

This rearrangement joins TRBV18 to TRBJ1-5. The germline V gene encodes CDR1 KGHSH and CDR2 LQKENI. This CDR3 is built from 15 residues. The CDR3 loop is CASSPPANSNQPQHF.

The CDR3 reads CASSETGGVQYF. V is TRBV7-2 and J is TRBJ2-7; the TRBD1 assignment by TCRdb is unverifiable without DNA. The CDR3 has 12 residues. CDR1 and CDR2 (germline): SGHTA, FQGNSA. Full variable domain (outside the CDR3, taken from reference TRBV7-2 and TRBJ2-7): GAGVSQSPSNKVTEKGKDVELRCDPISGHTALYWYRQSLGQGLEFLIYFQGNSAPDKSGLPSDRFSAERTGGSVSTLTIQRTQQEDSAVYLCASSETGGVQYFGPGTRLTVT.

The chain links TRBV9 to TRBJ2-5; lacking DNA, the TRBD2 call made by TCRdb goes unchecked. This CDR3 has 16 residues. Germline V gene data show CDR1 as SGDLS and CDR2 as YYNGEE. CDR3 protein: CASSVAGTSGSETQYF.

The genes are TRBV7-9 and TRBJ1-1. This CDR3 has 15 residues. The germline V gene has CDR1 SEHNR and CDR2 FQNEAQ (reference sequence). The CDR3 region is CASSIGPTVTTEAFF. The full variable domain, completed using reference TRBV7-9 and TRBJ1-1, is DTGVSQNPRHKITKRGQNVTFRCDPISEHNRLYWYRQTLGQGPEFLTYFQNEAQLEKSRLLSDRFSAERPKGSFSTLEIQRTEQGDSAMYLCASSIGPTVTTEAFFGQGTRLTVV.

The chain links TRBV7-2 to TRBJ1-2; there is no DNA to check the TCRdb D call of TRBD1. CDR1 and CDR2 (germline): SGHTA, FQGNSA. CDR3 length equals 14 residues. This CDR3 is CASSQYWQGEAYTF.

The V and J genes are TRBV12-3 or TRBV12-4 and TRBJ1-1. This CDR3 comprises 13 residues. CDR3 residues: CASRPDKNTEAFF.

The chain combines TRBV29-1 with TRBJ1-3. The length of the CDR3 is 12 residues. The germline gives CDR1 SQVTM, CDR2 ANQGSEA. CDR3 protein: CSVDGTGNTIYF.

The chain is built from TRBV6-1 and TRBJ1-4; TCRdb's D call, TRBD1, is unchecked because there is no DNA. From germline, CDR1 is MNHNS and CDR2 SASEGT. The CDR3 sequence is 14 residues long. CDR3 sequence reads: CASTSNREGEKLFF.

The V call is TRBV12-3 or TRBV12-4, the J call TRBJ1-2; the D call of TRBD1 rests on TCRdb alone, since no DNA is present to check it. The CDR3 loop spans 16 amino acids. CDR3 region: CASSSYRDRVSHGYTF.

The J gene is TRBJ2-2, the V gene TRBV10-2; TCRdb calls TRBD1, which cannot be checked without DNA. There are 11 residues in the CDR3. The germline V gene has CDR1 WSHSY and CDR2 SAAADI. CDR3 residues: CASKGAGELFF.

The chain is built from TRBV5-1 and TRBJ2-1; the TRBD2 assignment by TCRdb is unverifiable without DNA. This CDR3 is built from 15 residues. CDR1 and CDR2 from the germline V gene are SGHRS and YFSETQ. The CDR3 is CASSLALAGYNEQFF.

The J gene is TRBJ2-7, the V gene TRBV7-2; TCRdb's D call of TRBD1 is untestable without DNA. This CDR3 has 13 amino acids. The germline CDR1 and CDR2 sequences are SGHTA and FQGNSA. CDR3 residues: CASSPGPSHEQYF.

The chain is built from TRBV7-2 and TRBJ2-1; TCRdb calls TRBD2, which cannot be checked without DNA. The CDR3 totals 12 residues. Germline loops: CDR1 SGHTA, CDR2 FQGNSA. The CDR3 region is CASSSPANEQFF.

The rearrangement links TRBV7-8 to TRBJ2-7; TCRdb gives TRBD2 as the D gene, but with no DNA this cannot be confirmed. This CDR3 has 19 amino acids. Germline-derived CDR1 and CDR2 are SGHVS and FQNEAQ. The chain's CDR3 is CASSPGGAGGRVSAYEQYF.

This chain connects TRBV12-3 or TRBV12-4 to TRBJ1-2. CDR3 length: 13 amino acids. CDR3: CASSPDRLYGYTF.

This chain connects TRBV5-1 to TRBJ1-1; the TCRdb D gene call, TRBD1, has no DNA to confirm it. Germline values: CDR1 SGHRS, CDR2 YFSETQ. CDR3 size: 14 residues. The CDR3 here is CASSATGEPTEAFF.

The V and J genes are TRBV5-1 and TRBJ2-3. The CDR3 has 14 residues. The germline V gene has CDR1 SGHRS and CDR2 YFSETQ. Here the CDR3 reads CASSLGQDTDTQYF.

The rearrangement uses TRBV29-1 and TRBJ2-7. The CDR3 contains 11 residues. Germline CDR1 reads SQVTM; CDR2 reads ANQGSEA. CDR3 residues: CSVYSNYEQYF.

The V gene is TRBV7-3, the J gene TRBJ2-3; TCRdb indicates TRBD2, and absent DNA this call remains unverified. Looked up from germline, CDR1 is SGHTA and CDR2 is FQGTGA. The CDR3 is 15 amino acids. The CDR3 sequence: CASSLIGGATDTQYF.

CDR3 sequence: CASRDTKAGGTTDTQYF. J is TRBJ2-3 and V is TRBV2; without DNA, the TCRdb call of TRBD2 cannot be checked. This CDR3 has 17 amino acids. Germline CDR1 reads SNHLY; CDR2 reads FYNNEI.